The clone carrying this TCR beta chain was counted many times. What it recognizes is unknown. Preparation of the TCRbeta library was carried out with unique molecular identifiers. TCRdb independently ran MiXCR on the PCR reads; one entry per CDR3 protein. The table records around 300,000 distinct CDR3 sequences, roughly a tenth of them present only once. The data originate from a study of T-cell reconstitution after alpha-beta-depleted transplantation in children. General observations from the study: It was surviving recipient T cells and thymic progenitors that gave some patients high TCRbeta diversity at day 60. Newly produced T cells mostly accounted for T-cell counts and diversity one year post-transplant. Reportedly, alpha-beta T cells present about two months post-transplant originated from several hundred expanded clones of graft origin.

This TCR was sampled from a boy in the first two years of life with acute myeloid leukemia, due to receive a stem cell transplant. This specimen was PBMCs, taken before TCRalphabeta/CD19-depleted stem cell transplant.

The CDR3: CASSYAGTDTQYF. In nucleotides, the CDR3 is TGTGCCAGCAGTTACGCTGGCACAGATACGCAGTATTTT. This chain uses TRBV6-5 with TRBJ2-3; D is ambiguous. This CDR3 comprises 13 residues. V was clipped by 2 bases and J by 1 base, with 4 bases between them. Germline lookup yields CDR1 MNHEY and CDR2 SVGAGI.